Listed here is a single T cell receptor beta chain. Its target is unknown. The data were taken from a study of cytotoxic CD8 clonotypes in ibrutinib-treated CLL. Whole-study context: Response was recorded as partial in approximately 25 patients and complete in 2; at median around 68 months, around 14 remained remitted and around twelve had progressed.

V was cut by 5 bases and J by 0 bases, with 7 bases left in between. Germline V gene lookup returns CDR1 MNHEY and CDR2 SMNVEV (reference sequence). CDR3 length equals 13 residues. Here immunoSEQ multiplex PCR was the method, and the copy in TCRdb shows in-frame clones only, minus some. Of 160,000 or so clones listed, 84% are singletons. The study, taken as a whole, reports: Clonality was elevated at ibrutinib response and had returned toward baseline at progression.

The sample here was PBMCs, taken after 24 months of ibrutinib treatment. The chain employs TRBV27 and TRBJ1-1; D uncertain. This receptor was taken from a human donor with chronic lymphocytic leukemia. CDR3 nucleotide sequence: TGTGCCAGCAGTATCCAAATGAACACTGAAGCTTTCTTT. It yields the protein CASSIQMNTEAFF.